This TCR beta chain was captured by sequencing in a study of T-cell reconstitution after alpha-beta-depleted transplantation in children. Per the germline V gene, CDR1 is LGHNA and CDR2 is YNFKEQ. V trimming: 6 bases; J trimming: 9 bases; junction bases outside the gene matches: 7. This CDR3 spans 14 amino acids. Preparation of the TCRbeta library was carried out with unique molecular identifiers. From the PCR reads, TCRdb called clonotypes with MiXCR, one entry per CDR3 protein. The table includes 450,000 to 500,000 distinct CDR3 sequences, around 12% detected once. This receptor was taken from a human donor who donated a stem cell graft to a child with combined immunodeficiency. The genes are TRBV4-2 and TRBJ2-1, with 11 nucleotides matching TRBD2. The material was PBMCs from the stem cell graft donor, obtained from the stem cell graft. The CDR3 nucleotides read TGTGCCAGCAGAAATAGCGGGGGGGCCGGTGAGCAGTTCTTC. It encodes CASRNSGGAGEQFF.